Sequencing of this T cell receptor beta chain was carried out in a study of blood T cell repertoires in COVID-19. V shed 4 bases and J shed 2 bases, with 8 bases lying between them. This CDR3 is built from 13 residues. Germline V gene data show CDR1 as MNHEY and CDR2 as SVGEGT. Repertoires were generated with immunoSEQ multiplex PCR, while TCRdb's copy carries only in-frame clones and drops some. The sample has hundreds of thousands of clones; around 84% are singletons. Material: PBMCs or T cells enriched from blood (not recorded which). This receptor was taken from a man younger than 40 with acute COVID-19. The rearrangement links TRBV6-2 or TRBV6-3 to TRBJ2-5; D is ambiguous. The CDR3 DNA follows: TGTGCCAGCAGTTCTGCACAACAAGAGACCCAGTACTTC. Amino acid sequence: CASSSAQQETQYF.